This T cell receptor (beta chain) was identified during a study of blood T cell repertoires in COVID-19. About the study: Sites in the United States, Italy and Spain provided acute and convalescent COVID-19 samples.

As originally analysed: The assay estimated nucleated cells by amplifying reference gene primers. Here immunoSEQ multiplex PCR was the method, and the copy in TCRdb shows in-frame clones only, minus some. The V and J calls and clone size come from that table; D and trimming were worked out from the DNA. The sample has some 460,000 clones, around 89% seen once. Germline CDR1 and CDR2: SGHKS and YYEKEE (reference sequence). Between the trimmed V and J ends, which lost 5 bases and 3 bases, there was a span of 14 bases. This CDR3 is built from 14 residues. The specimen sequenced was peripheral blood. The rearrangement links TRBV5-5 to TRBJ1-1; D is unclear. This TCR was recovered from a woman aged 25 to 39 with acute or convalescent COVID-19. The CDR3 DNA follows: TGTGCCAGCAGGCCAGGTAATTCGGACACTGAAGCTTTCTTT. It yields the protein CASRPGNSDTEAFF.